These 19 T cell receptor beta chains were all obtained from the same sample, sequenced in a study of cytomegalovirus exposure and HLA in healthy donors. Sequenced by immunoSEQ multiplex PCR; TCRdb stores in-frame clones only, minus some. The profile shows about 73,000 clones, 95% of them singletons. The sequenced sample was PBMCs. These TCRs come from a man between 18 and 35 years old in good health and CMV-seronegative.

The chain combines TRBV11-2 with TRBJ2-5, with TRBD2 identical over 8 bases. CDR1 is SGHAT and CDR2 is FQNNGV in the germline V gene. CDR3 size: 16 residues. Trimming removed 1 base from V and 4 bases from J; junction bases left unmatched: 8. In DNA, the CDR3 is TGTGCCAGCAGCTTAGGGTTAGCGGGGAAAGGAGAGACCCAGTACTTC. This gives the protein CASSLGLAGKGETQYF.

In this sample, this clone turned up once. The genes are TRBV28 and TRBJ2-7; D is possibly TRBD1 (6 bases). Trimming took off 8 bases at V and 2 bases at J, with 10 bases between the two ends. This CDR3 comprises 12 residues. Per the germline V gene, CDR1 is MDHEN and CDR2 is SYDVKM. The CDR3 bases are TGTGCCAGCGGGGGCCCGGCCTACGAGCAGTACTTC. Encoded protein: CASGGPAYEQYF.

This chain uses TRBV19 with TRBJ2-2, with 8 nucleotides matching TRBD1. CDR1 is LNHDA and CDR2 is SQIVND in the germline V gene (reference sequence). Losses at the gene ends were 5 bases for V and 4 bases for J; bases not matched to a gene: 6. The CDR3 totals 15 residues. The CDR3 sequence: CASSSTGGVTGELFF. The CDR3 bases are TGTGCCAGTAGTTCTACAGGGGGAGTCACCGGGGAGCTGTTTTTT.

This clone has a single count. CDR3 sequence: CASSPTRTGLQQYF. CDR3 in DNA: TGTGCCAGCAGCCCGACCCGGACAGGACTGCAGCAGTACTTC. J is TRBJ2-7 and V is TRBV27, with 7 nucleotides matching TRBD1. The V gene end was trimmed by 6 bases and the J gene end by 8 bases; junction bases not matched to a gene: 13. This CDR3 has 14 amino acids. CDR1 is MNHEY and CDR2 is SMNVEV in the germline V gene (reference sequence).

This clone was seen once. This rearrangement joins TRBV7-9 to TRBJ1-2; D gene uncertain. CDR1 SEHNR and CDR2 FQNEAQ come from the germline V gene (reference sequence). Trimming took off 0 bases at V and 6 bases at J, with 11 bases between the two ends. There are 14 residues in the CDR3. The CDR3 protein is CASSLASSTHGYTF. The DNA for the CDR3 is TGTGCCAGCAGCTTAGCATCCAGTACACATGGCTACACCTTC. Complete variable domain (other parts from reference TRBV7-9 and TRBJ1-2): DTGVSQNPRHKITKRGQNVTFRCDPISEHNRLYWYRQTLGQGPEFLTYFQNEAQLEKSRLLSDRFSAERPKGSFSTLEIQRTEQGDSAMYLCASSLASSTHGYTFGSGTRLTVV.

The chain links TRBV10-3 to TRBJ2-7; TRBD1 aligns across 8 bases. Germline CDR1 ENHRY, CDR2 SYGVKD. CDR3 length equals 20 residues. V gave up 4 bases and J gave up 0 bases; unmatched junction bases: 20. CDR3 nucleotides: TGTGCCATCAGTGTCGGCCAGGGGGCCAGAAAAAAATCAATCTCCTACGAGCAGTACTTC. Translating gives CAISVGQGARKKSISYEQYF.

This CDR3 is CAWSVSSLETQYF. In nucleotides, the CDR3 is TGTGCCTGGAGTGTATCTAGTCTGGAGACCCAGTACTTC. This chain connects TRBV30 to TRBJ2-5; D is uncertain. Trimming removed 0 bases at V and 5 bases at J, with 10 bases between. The CDR3 contains 13 residues. From germline, CDR1 is GTSNPN and CDR2 SVGIG (reference sequence).

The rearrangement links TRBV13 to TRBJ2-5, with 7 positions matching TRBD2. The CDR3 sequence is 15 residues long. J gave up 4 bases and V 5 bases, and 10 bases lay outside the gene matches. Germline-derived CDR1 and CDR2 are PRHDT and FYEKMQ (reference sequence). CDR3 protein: CASSLRRDYGETQYF. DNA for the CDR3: TGTGCCAGCAGCCTTCGCCGGGACTACGGAGAGACCCAGTACTTC.

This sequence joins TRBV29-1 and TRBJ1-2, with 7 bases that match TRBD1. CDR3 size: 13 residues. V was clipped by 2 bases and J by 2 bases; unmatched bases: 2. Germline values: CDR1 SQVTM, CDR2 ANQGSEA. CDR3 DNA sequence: TGCAGCGTTGAACAGGGGGTAAACTATGGCTACACCTTC. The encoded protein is CSVEQGVNYGYTF.

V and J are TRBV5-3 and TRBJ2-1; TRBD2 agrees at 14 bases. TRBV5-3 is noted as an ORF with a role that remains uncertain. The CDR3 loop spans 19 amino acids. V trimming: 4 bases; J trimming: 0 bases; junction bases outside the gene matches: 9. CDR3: CARSPTSGGAGSSYNEQFF. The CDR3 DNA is TGTGCCAGAAGCCCGACTAGCGGGGGGGCCGGGAGCTCCTACAATGAGCAGTTCTTC.

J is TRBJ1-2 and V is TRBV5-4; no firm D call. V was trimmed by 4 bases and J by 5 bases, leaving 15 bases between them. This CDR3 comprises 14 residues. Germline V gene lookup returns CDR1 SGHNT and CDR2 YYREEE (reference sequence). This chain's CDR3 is CASSPQRDGYGYTF. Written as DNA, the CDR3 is TGTGCCAGCAGCCCGCAGAGGGATGGGTATGGCTACACCTTC.

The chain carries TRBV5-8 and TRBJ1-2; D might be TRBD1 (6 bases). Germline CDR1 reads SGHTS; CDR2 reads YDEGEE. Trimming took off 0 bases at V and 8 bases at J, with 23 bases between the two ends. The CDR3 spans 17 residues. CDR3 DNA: TGTGCCAGCAGCTTGGCCGTCAGGGGACCCGTTCGGGAAGGCTACACCTTC. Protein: CASSLAVRGPVREGYTF.

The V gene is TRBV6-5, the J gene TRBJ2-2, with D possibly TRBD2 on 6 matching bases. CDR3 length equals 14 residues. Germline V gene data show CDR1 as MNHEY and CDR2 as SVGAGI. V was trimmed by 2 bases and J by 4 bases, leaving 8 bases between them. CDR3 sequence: CASSYTGVTGELFF. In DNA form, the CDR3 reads TGTGCCAGCAGTTACACGGGGGTCACCGGGGAGCTGTTTTTT.

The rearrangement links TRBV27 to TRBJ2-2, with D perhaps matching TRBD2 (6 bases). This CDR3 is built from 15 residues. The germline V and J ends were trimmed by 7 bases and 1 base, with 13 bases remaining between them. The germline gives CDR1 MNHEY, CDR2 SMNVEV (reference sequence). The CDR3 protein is CASKPTSQNTGELFF. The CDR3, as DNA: TGTGCCAGCAAACCGACTAGTCAGAACACCGGGGAGCTGTTTTTT.

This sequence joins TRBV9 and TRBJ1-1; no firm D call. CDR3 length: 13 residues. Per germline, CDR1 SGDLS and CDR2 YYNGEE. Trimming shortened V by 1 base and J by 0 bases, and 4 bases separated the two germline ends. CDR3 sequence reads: CASSVLVNTEAFF. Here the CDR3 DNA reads TGTGCCAGCAGCGTACTAGTGAACACTGAAGCTTTCTTT.

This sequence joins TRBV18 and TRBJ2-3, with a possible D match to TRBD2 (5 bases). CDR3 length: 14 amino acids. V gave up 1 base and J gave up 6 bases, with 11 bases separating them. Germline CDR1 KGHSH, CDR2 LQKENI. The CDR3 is CASSPLEGADTQYF. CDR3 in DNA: TGTGCCAGCTCACCACTAGAGGGAGCGGATACGCAGTATTTT.

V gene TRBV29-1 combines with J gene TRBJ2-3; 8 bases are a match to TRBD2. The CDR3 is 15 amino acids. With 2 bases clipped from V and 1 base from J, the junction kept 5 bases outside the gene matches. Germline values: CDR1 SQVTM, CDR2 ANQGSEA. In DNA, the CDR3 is TGCAGCGTTGAATCCGGGCGGGGGGGCACAGATACGCAGTATTTT. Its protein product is CSVESGRGGTDTQYF.

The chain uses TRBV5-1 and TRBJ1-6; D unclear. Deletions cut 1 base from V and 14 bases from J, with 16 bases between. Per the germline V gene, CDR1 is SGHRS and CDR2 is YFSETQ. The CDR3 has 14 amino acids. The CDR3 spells CASSLSLDGETLHF. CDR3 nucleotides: TGCGCCAGCAGCTTGAGTTTGGACGGGGAGACCCTCCACTTT.

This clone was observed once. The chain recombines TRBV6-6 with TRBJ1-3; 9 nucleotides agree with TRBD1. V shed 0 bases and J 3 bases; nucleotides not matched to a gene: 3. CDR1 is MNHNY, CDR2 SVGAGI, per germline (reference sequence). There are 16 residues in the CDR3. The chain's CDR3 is CASSYSDRGFGNTIYF. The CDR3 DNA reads TGTGCCAGCAGTTACTCGGACAGGGGTTTTGGAAACACCATATATTTT.